The T cell receptor beta chain described here comes from a study of preoperative IRX-2 immunotherapy in early breast cancer. Assay: immunoSEQ multiplex PCR; the TCRdb copy retains only in-frame clones and omits some. The sample records 25,000 to 35,000 clones, 70% to 85% being singletons. The CDR3 extends over 15 amino acids. Trimming left V 1 base short and J 3 bases short, with 10 bases between. Germline CDR1 reads SGHAT; CDR2 reads FQDESV (reference sequence). The sample's treatment: preoperative locoregional IRX-2 cytokine immunotherapy. This phase Ib study tested locoregional IRX-2 cytokine immunotherapy given before surgery.

The chain links TRBV11-1 to TRBJ1-5; possible D gene TRBD1, 6 bases. This clonotype was obtained from a human donor with breast cancer. Sampling was conducted from a patient treated with IRX-2 immunotherapy. CDR3 in amino acids: CASSLEQGFNQPQHF. CDR3 DNA sequence: TGTGCCAGCAGCTTAGAACAGGGTTTCAATCAGCCCCAGCATTTT.